Sequencing of this T cell receptor beta chain was carried out in a study of T cell responses to AZD1222 COVID-19 vaccine. Clones were read by immunoSEQ multiplex PCR, and TCRdb kept only the in-frame ones, dropping some. In the table there are 100,000 to 140,000 clones, 92% of which are singletons. CDR3 length: 14 residues. The J segment lost 5 bases and the V segment lost 0 bases, leaving 3 bases of the junction unmatched. Germline V gives CDR1 GTSNPN, CDR2 SVGIG (reference sequence). Analyses pooled second doses at about 4 or about 12 weeks. The sequence was collected from an adult who received the AZD1222 COVID-19 vaccine. The sequenced sample was peripheral blood, obtained 28 days after the second AZD1222 dose. The rearrangement links TRBV30 to TRBJ2-5; 10 positions match TRBD2. The CDR3 region has the DNA TGTGCCTGGAGTGTTCTAGCGGGAGTTGAGACCCAGTACTTC. Translation: CAWSVLAGVETQYF.